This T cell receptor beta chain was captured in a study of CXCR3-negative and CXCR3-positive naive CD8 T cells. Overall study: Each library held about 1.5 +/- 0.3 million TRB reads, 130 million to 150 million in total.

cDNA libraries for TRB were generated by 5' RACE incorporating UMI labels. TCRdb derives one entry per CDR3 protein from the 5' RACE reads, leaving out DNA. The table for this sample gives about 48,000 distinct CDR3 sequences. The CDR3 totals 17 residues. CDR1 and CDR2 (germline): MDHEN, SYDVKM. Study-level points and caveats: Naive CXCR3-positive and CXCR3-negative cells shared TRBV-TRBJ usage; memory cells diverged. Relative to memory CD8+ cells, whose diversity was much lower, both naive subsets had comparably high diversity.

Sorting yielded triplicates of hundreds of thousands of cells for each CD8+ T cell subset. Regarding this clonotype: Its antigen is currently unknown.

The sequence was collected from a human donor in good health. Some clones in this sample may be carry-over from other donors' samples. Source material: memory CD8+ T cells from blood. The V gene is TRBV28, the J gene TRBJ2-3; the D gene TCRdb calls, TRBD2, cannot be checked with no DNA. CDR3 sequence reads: CASSPDFTSGQSDTQYF. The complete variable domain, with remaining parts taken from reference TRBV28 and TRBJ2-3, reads DVKVTQSSRYLVKRTGEKVFLECVQDMDHENMFWYRQDPGLGLRLIYFSYDVKMKEKGDIPEGYSVSREKKERFSLILESASTNQTSMYLCASSPDFTSGQSDTQYFGPGTRLTVL.